This entry features one T cell receptor beta chain sequence. CDR1 is KGHDR, CDR2 SFDVKD, per germline. The CDR3 consists of 14 residues. V gave up 4 bases and J gave up 4 bases, with 12 bases separating them. This entry comes from a study of blood T cell repertoires in COVID-19. Data came from immunoSEQ multiplex PCR; TCRdb stores just in-frame clones and leaves some out. The table lists about 250,000 clones, approximately 85% of them singletons. This chain uses TRBV24-1 with TRBJ1-2; TRBD1 is a possible D gene (6 bases). Specimen: peripheral blood. This sequence originates from a man aged 50 to 60 with COVID-19, enrolled during active disease. CDR3 sequence: CATSDKGHLYGYTF. The CDR3 DNA reads as TGTGCCACCAGTGACAAGGGACACCTCTATGGCTACACCTTC.